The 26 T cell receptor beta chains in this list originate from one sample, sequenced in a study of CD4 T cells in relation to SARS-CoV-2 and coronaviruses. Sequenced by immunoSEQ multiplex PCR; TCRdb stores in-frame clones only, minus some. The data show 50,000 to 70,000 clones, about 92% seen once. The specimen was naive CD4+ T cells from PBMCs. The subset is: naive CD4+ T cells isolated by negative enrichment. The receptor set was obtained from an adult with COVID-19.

For the CDR3, the DNA is TGTGCCAGCAGCTTTAGCGGGGTGAACACCGGGGAGCTGTTTTTT. It translates to CASSFSGVNTGELFF. The chain is built from TRBV7-6 and TRBJ2-2; 8 nucleotides align to TRBD2. The ends lost 3 bases at V and 1 base at J; junction bases unmatched: 1. This CDR3 has 15 residues. The V gene's germline CDR1 is SGHVS and CDR2 FNYEAQ.

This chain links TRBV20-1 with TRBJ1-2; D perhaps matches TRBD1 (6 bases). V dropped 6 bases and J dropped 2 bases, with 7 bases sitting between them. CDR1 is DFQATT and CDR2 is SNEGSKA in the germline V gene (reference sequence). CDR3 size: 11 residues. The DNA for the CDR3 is TGCAGTGCCACAGGGAACTATGGCTACACCTTC. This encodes CSATGNYGYTF.

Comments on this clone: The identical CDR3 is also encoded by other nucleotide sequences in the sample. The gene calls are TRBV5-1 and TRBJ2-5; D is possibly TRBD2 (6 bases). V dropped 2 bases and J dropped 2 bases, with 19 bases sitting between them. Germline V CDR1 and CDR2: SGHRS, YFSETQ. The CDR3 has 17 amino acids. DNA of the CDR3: TGCGCCAGCAGCTTCCGTGGTGGACTGGCGGGACAAGAGACCCAGTACTTC. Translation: CASSFRGGLAGQETQYF.

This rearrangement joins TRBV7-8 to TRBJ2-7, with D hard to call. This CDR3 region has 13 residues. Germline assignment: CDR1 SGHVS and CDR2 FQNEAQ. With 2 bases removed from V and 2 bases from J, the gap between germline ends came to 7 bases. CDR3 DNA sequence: TGTGCCAGCAGCTTAAACCGCCCCTACGAGCAGTACTTC. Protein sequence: CASSLNRPYEQYF.

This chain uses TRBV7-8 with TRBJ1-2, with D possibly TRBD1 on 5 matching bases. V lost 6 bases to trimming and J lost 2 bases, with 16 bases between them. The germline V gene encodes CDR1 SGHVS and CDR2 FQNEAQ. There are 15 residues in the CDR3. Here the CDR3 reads CASSQIPGPNYGYTF. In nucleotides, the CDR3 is TGTGCCAGCAGTCAAATCCCGGGACCAAACTATGGCTACACCTTC.

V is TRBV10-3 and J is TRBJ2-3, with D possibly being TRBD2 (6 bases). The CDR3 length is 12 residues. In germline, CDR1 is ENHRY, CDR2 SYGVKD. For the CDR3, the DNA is TGTGCTAGCGGATATAGCACAGATACGCAGTATTTT. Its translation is CASGYSTDTQYF.

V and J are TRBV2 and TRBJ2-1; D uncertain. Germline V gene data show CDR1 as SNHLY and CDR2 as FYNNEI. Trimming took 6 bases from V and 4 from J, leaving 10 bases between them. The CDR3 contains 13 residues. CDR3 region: CASSGDGYNEQFF. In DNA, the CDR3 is TGTGCCAGCAGCGGTGACGGATACAATGAGCAGTTCTTC.

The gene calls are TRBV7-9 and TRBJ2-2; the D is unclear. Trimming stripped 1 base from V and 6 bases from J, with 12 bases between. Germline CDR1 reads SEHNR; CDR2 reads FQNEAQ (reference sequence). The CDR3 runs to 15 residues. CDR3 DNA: TGTGCCAGCAGCTTAGTAGTAGCAGCAGCCGGGGAGCTGTTTTTT. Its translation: CASSLVVAAAGELFF. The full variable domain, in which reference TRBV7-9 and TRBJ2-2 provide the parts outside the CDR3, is DTGVSQNPRHKITKRGQNVTFRCDPISEHNRLYWYRQTLGQGPEFLTYFQNEAQLEKSRLLSDRFSAERPKGSFSTLEIQRTEQGDSAMYLCASSLVVAAAGELFFGEGSRLTVL.

CDR3 amino acids: CASSQSETYLSSYNEQFF. The CDR3 DNA follows: TGTGCCAGCAGCCAATCCGAGACTTACCTGAGCTCCTACAATGAGCAGTTCTTC. The chain couples TRBV14 to TRBJ2-1; D is ambiguous. This CDR3 is built from 18 residues. CDR1 is SGHDN, CDR2 FVKESK, per germline. V gave up 2 bases and J gave up 0 bases, with 17 bases separating them.

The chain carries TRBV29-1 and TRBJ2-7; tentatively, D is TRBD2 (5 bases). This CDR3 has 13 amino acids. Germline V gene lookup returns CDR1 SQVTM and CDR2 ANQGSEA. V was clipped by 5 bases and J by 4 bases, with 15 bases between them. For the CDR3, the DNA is TGCAGCGTTCTGGACTCGCCCAAATACGAGCAGTACTTC. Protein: CSVLDSPKYEQYF.

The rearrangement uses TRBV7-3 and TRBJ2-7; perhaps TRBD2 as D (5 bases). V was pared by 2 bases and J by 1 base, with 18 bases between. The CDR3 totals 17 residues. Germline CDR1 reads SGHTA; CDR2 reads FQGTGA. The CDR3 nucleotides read TGTGCCAGCAGCTTACTCCCGGAGGCTAGTTTTTCCTACGAGCAGTACTTC. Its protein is CASSLLPEASFSYEQYF.

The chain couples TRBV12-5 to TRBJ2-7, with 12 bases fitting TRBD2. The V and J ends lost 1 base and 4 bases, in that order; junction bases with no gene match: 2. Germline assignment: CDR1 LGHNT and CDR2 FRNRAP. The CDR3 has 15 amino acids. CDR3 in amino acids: CASGLGLAGVYEQYF. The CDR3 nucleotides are TGTGCTAGTGGTTTGGGACTAGCGGGAGTATACGAGCAGTACTTC.

DNA of the CDR3: TGTGCCATCAGGGAAGCCCCTTCGGGGCGCACAGATACGCAGTATTTT. Translation: CAIREAPSGRTDTQYF. The V gene is TRBV10-3, the J gene TRBJ2-3; D may correspond to TRBD1 or TRBD2 (5 bases each). Trimming cost V 6 bases and J 1 base, with 17 bases left between them. The CDR3 extends over 16 amino acids. Germline values: CDR1 ENHRY, CDR2 SYGVKD.

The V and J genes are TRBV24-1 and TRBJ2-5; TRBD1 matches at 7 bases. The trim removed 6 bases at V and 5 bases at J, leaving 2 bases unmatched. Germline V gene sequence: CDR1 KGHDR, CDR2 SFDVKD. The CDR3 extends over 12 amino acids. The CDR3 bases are TGTGCCACCAGTACACAGGGGGAGACCCAGTACTTC. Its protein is CATSTQGETQYF.

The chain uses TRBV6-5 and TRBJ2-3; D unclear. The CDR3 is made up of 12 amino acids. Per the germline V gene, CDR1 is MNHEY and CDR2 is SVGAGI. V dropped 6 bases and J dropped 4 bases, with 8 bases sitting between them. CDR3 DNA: TGTGCCAGCAGGTCTCGGGCAGATACGCAGTATTTT. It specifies CASRSRADTQYF.

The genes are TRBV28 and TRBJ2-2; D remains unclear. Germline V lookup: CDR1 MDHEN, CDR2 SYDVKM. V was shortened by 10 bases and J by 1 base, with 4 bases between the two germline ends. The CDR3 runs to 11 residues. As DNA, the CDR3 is TGTGCCACCGAGAACACCGGGGAGCTGTTTTTT. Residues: CATENTGELFF.

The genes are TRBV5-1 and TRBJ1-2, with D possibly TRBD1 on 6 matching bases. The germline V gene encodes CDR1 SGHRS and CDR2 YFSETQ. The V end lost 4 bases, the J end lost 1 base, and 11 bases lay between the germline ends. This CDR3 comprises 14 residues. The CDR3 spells CASSHGTNNYGYTF. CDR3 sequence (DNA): TGCGCCAGCAGCCACGGGACAAATAACTATGGCTACACCTTC.

The CDR3 nucleotides read TGTGCCAGCAGTGGAACTAGCGGGAGTACCGAGCAGTACTTC. Translated: CASSGTSGSTEQYF. V and J are TRBV25-1 and TRBJ2-7; TRBD2 agrees at 11 bases. The trim removed 4 bases at V and 6 bases at J, leaving 5 bases unmatched. From germline, CDR1 is MGHDK and CDR2 SYGVNS. The CDR3 is 14 amino acids.

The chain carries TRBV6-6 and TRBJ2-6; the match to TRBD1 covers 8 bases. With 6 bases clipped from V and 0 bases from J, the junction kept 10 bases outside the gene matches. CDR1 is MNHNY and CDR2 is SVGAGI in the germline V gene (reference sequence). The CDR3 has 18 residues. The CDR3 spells CASRRPGQVVSGANVLTF. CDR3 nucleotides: TGTGCCAGCAGGCGACCGGGACAGGTCGTCTCTGGGGCCAACGTCCTGACTTTC.

The CDR3 coding sequence is TGTGCCAGCAGTCATAGTTCCTATGGCTACACCTTC. It yields the protein CASSHSSYGYTF. The chain links TRBV7-9 to TRBJ1-2; D is uncertain. The CDR3 has 12 amino acids. Germline CDR1 and CDR2: SEHNR and FQNEAQ (reference sequence). The V end lost 6 bases, the J end lost 4 bases, and 9 bases lay between the germline ends.

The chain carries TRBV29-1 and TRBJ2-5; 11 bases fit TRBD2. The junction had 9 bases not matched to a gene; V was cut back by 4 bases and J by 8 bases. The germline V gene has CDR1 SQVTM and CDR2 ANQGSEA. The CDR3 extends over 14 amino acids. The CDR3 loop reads CSVANGTSGRTQYF. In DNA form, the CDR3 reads TGCAGCGTTGCCAACGGGACTAGCGGTAGAACCCAGTACTTC.

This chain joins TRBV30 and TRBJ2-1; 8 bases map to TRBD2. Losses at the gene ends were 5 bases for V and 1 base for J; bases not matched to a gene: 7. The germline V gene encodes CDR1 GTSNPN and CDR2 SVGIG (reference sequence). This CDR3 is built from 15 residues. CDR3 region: CAWARGGSSYNEQFF. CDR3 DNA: TGTGCCTGGGCCCGGGGGGGCTCTTCCTACAATGAGCAGTTCTTC.

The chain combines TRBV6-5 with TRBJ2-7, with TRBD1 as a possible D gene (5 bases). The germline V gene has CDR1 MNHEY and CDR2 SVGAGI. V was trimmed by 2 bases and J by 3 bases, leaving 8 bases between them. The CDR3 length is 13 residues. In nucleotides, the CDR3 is TGTGCCAGCAGTTACGGGGCAAGCTACGAGCAGTACTTC. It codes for CASSYGASYEQYF.

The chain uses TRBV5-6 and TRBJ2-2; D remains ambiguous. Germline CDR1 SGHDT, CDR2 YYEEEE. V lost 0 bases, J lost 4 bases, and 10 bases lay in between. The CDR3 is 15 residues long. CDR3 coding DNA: TGTGCCAGCAGCTTGGTCGTTAGCCGCACCGGGGAGCTGTTTTTT. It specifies CASSLVVSRTGELFF.

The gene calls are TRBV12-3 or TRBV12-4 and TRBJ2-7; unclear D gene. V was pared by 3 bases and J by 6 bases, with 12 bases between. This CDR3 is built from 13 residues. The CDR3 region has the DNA TGTGCCAGCAGTTTGGGCTACTTTCGCGAGCAGTACTTC. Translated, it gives CASSLGYFREQYF.

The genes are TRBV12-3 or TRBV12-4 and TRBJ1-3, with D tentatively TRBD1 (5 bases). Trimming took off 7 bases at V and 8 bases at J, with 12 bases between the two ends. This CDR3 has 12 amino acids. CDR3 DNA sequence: TGTGCCAGCATGGGGGGGATCTACACCATATATTTT. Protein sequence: CASMGGIYTIYF.